This T cell receptor beta chain originates from a study of T-cell memory formation after mild COVID-19 (dated by TCRdb to about 2021). The study in broad terms: Most TCR sequence clusters were specific to one of the two donors. Longitudinal TCRalpha and TCRbeta repertoire sequencing tracked T-cell clones expanding and contracting after mild COVID-19 in a couple of donors. Two young, previously healthy adult volunteers, one female and one male, were included in the cohort. The investigation overall reported the following: Only two mild cases were covered by the study, and larger cohorts that include severe cases with pre-infection samples were considered necessary. Some responding clones were detected in pre-infection memory, suggesting pre-existing cross-reactive memory T cells joined the SARS-CoV-2 response. Contracting CD4+ clones were found mainly in CM and EM memory subsets, while CD8+ clones were enriched in EMRA. SARS-CoV-2 specificity was not confirmed for the second-wave clones peaking on day 37. Clones that contracted from day 15 to 85 showed balanced CD4/CD8 phenotypes, whereas a second wave of clones that expanded from day 15 to 37 leaned towards CD4+.

Ficoll-Paque density gradient centrifugation was used to isolate PBMCs. Sequencing was carried out with an Illumina NovaSeq 6000. TCRalpha and TCRbeta cDNA libraries were built by 5'RACE with constant-segment primers, adding sample barcodes and unique molecular identifiers. RNA was extracted from every sample with Trizol reagent. Library amplification was performed in two PCR steps, and a second sample barcode and Illumina TruSeq adapters were introduced in the second step. Sequencing of libraries was performed on an Illumina NovaSeq with 2 x 150 bp paired-end reads. In the original analysis: The reads were demultiplexed and collapsed into UMI-guided consensus sequences using migec v1.2.7. Using mixcr v2.1.11, UMI consensuses were aligned to TRA and TRB V and J templates and then assembled into clonotypes. Clonotypes were classified as expanded or contracted when called significant by both edgeR and NoisET, with noise models trained on biological replicates. For edgeR calls, the cutoffs were a false discovery rate-adjusted p below 0.01 and a log2 fold-change threshold of 1. As an exploratory analysis of dynamics, max-normalized trajectories of the 1000 most abundant clonotypes were examined with PCA combined with hierarchical clustering. Separately sequenced CD4+ and CD8+ repertoires were used to assign the CD4 or CD8 phenotype of responding clones. The public reads were quality trimmed at Q25 with fastp and then assembled into clones with MiXCR by TCRdb, keeping productive beta chains. When rows share a CDR3 protein, they turn into one entry using the most common DNA and genes. V and J calls and clone size were set by TCRdb, not the authors. The sample contains approximately 250,000 distinct CDR3 sequences, 15% to 20% of them found a single time. In total, the top ten clones hold around 20% of the sample.

This clonotype was detected ten times or more. The target of this receptor is not known. Per-base qualities were not stored, and no clone one base away is much larger. The material sequenced was PBMCs or a T cell subset sorted from them (not recorded which). The clonotype comes from a man aged 18 to 30 who had mild COVID-19 (a few samples of this study predate the infection). The sample titles of this study are shuffled in the database, so cell type and time point are left out; the donor was told from shared clones.

CDR3 reads: CSVTRAGINEQFF. The DNA sequence is TGCAGCGTTACCCGGGCCGGTATCAATGAGCAGTTCTTC. The sequence links TRBV29-1 to TRBJ2-1, with the D gene uncertain. V drops 5 bases and J drops 6 bases, leaving 14 bases in between. The CDR3 contains 13 residues, cysteine and phenylalanine counted. Of all the DNA, just the CDR3 is kept, 39 bases in frame from base 1. The germline V gene specifies SQVTM as CDR1 and ANQGSEA as CDR2.